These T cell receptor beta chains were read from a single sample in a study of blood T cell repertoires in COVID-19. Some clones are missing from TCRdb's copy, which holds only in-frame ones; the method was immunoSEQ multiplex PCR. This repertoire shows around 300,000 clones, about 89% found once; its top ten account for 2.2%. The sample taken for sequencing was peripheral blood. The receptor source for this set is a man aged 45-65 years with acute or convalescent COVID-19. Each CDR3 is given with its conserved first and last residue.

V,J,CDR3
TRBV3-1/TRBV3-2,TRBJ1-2,CASSQDPRFLHYGYTF
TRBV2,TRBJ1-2,CASTRDRESGGYTF
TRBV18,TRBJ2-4,CASSPDRVMDIQYF
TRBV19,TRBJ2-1,CASSGDSYNEQFF
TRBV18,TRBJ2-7,CASSPTDTDLEQYF
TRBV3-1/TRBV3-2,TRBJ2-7,CASSQGPSQPYEQYF
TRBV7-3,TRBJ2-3,CASSLGRTDTQYF
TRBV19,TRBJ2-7,CASSIDGRGHSYEQYF
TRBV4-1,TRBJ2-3,CASSPIERGGDTQYF
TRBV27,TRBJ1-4,CASRNAGETNEKLFF